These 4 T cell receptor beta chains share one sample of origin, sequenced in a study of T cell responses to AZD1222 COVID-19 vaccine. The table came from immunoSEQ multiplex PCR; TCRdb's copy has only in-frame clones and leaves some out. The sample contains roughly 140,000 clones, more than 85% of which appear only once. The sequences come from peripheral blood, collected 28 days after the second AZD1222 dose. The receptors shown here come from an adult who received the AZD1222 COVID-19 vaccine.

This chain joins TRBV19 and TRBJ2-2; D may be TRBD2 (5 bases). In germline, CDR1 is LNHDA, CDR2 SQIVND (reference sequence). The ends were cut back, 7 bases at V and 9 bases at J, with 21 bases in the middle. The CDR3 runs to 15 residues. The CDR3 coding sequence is TGTGCCAGTACCGTGAAGGACTCTCTTCCCCGGGAGCTGTTTTTT. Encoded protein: CASTVKDSLPRELFF. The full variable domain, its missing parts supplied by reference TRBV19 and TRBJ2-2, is DGGITQSPKYLFRKEGQNVTLSCEQNLNHDAMYWYRQDPGQGLRLIYYSQIVNDFQKGDIAEGYSVSREKKESFPLTVTSAQKNPTAFYLCASTVKDSLPRELFFGEGSRLTVL.

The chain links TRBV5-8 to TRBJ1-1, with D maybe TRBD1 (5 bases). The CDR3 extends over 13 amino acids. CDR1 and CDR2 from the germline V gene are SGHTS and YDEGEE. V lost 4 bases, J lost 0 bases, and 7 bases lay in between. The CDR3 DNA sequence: TGTGCCAGCAGCCCGGGGGTGAACACTGAAGCTTTCTTT. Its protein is CASSPGVNTEAFF.

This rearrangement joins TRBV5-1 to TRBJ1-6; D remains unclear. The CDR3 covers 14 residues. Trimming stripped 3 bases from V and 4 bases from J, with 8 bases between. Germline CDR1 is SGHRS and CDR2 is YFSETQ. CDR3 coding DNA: TGCGCCAGCAGCTCCGGGGAGTATAATTCACCCCTCCACTTT. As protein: CASSSGEYNSPLHF. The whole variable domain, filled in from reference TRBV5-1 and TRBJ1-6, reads KAGVTQTPRYLIKTRGQQVTLSCSPISGHRSVSWYQQTPGQGLQFLFEYFSETQRNKGNFPGRFSGRQFSNSRSEMNVSTLELGDSALYLCASSSGEYNSPLHFGNGTRLTVT.

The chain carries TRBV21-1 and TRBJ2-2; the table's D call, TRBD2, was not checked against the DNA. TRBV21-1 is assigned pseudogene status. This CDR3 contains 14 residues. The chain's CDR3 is CASSNHLKPGELFF. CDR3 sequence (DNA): TGTGCCAGCAGCAACCACCTAAAGCCGGGGGAGCTGTTTTTT.